Listed below are T cell receptor beta chains from one sample, sequenced in a study of T cells after yellow fever vaccination. MiXCR, run by TCRdb on the 5' RACE reads, gives a single entry per CDR3 protein. The sample contains approximately 350,000 distinct CDR3 sequences, about 9.9% of which appear only once. The sample in question was PBMCs, obtained on the day of the first yellow fever vaccination. The receptors shown here come from a man aged 18-30 years who received the YFV17D yellow fever vaccine. Both conserved end residues are part of each CDR3. The order of the fields is clone size, V gene, D gene, J gene, CDR3 DNA, CDR3 protein. The D gene is left open where the match is weak. Clone size is given for some rows only: seen once, a few or many times, or a class if the clone is expanded.

>many|TRBV10-2|.|TRBJ1-2
TGCGCCAGCAGTGAGTCATGGCCCACCGGGGGCTACACCTTC
CASSESWPTGGYTF
>few|TRBV5-1|TRBD1|TRBJ1-2
TGCGCCAGCAGCTTGGAATCCGTGACAGGGGGTGGCTACACCTTC
CASSLESVTGGGYTF
>.|TRBV15|.|TRBJ1-1
TGTGCCACCAGCACCACCCGACGCCCCACTGAAGCTTTCTTT
CATSTTRRPTEAFF
>.|TRBV11-1|TRBD1|TRBJ2-1
TGTGCCAGCAGCACAAGGGACAGCTATCCCCACAGAGTCTATGAGCAGTTCTTC
CASSTRDSYPHRVYEQFF
>few|TRBV6-6|.|TRBJ2-1
TGTGCCAGCAGTCCTTACTCGGGGGTTGAGCAGTTCTTC
CASSPYSGVEQFF
>.|TRBV7-2|.|TRBJ1-2
TGTGCCAGCAGCTTCGATAGACAGAACTATGGCTACACCTTC
CASSFDRQNYGYTF
>many|TRBV28|TRBD1|TRBJ2-3
TGTGCCAGCAGTTTGCAGGGGGCGGGATGGGATACGCAGTATTTT
CASSLQGAGWDTQYF
>.|TRBV29-1|.|TRBJ2-6
TGCAGCGTACCCCTAGGGGGTTTTGGGGCCAACGTCCTGACTTTC
CSVPLGGFGANVLTF
>few|TRBV27|.|TRBJ2-3
TGTGCCAGCAGTTTATCGGTCCCGCCCGATACGCAGTATTTT
CASSLSVPPDTQYF
>once|TRBV18|TRBD1|TRBJ2-7
TGTGCCAGCTCACCAAGTCCCGGGACAGGGCTATACGAGCAGTACTTC
CASSPSPGTGLYEQYF
>many|TRBV4-2|.|TRBJ2-3
TGTGCCAGCAGCCAAGGGTCAGATACGCAGTATTTT
CASSQGSDTQYF
>.|TRBV27|TRBD1|TRBJ2-7
TGTGCCAGCAGTTTAGACAGGGGGCAGGGCGAGCAGTACTTC
CASSLDRGQGEQYF
>few|TRBV6-6|.|TRBJ2-7
TGTGCCAGCAGTTTCGGCCTCTCCTACGAGCAGTACTTC
CASSFGLSYEQYF
>few|TRBV6-2/TRBV6-3|.|TRBJ1-6
TGTGCCAGCAGTTACTCGCCAGGGCAAGGTTCCTATAATTCACCCCTCCACTTT
CASSYSPGQGSYNSPLHF
>.|TRBV4-1|.|TRBJ2-1
TGCGCCAGCAGCCAGCCCCAACCGAGCTCCTACAATGAGCAGTTCTTC
CASSQPQPSSYNEQFF
>.|TRBV5-1|TRBD1|TRBJ2-1
TGCGCCAGCAGCCAAACTCGGACAGGGGTAGGGGGCAATGAGCAGTTCTTC
CASSQTRTGVGGNEQFF
>few|TRBV2|TRBD2|TRBJ2-2
TGTGCCAGCAGAAGACTAGCGGGGGGGAATTCGAACACCGGGGAGCTGTTTTTT
CASRRLAGGNSNTGELFF
>many|TRBV7-3|TRBD1|TRBJ1-2
TGTGCCAGCAGCCCAGACAGGGAGCACGGCTACACCTTC
CASSPDREHGYTF
>.|TRBV5-1|TRBD1|TRBJ2-1
TGCGCCAGCAGAAAAACAGGGGACCCAGTTGATGAGCAGTTCTTC
CASRKTGDPVDEQFF
>few|TRBV6-2/TRBV6-3|.|TRBJ2-1
TGTGCCAGCAGTTACCGGATTAGCTTCTACAATGAGCAGTTCTTC
CASSYRISFYNEQFF
>few|TRBV5-1|TRBD1|TRBJ1-6
TGCGCCAGCAGCTCGGCGACAGGGACAGAGAATTCACCCCTCCACTTT
CASSSATGTENSPLHF
>.|TRBV11-2|TRBD1|TRBJ2-3
TGTGCCAGCAGCTTAGATCAGCGGACAGGGCGCTGGGATACGCAGTATTTT
CASSLDQRTGRWDTQYF
>few|TRBV18|.|TRBJ2-2
TGTGCCAGCTCACCACTTCTGCGACTATCGAACACCGGGGAGCTGTTTTTT
CASSPLLRLSNTGELFF